The 7 T cell receptor beta chains listed next were all sequenced from one sample in a study of graft-versus-host responses after intestinal transplantation. The repertoire was sequenced with immunoSEQ multiplex PCR; TCRdb's copy has only in-frame clones and lacks some. The table lists under 85,000 clones, about 92% of them singletons. The antigens for these receptors are not known. The sequencing here drew on unstimulated CD8+ T cells sorted from spleen or lymph node cells, taken before intestinal transplant. The receptor set was obtained from a human donor who received an intestinal transplant.

V gene TRBV5-6 combines with J gene TRBJ2-7; D call uncertain. The CDR3 is made up of 13 amino acids. Germline V gene data show CDR1 as SGHDT and CDR2 as YYEEEE. The V and J ends lost 3 bases and 4 bases respectively, with 11 bases between them. CDR3 sequence (DNA): TGTGCCAGCAGCTCCGACTGGCCATACGAGCAGTACTTC. Protein sequence: CASSSDWPYEQYF.

This clone was seen a single time. The rearrangement joins TRBV13 to TRBJ2-5; D might be TRBD2 (8 bases). V gave up 5 bases and J gave up 4 bases, with 17 bases separating them. The CDR3 is 15 amino acids. The germline V gene has CDR1 PRHDT and CDR2 FYEKMQ (reference sequence). CDR3 region: CASSLGGAGGETQYF. The CDR3 coding sequence is TGTGCCAGCAGCCTCGGGGGGGCAGGGGGAGAGACCCAGTACTTC.

Notes on this clone: The sample carries other DNA sequences with the same CDR3. The chain couples TRBV9 to TRBJ2-7; 8 bases align to TRBD1. CDR1 is SGDLS and CDR2 is YYNGEE in the germline V gene. The CDR3 is made up of 15 amino acids. The J segment lost 2 bases and the V segment lost 0 bases, leaving 4 bases of the junction unmatched. This CDR3 is CASSVGSGGAYEQYF. DNA of the CDR3: TGTGCCAGCAGCGTAGGTTCAGGGGGCGCCTACGAGCAGTACTTC.

V and J are TRBV5-6 and TRBJ2-1; 10 nucleotides align to TRBD2. J lost 4 bases, V lost 5 bases, and 6 bases had no gene match. CDR3 length equals 15 residues. Germline V gene data show CDR1 as SGHDT and CDR2 as YYEEEE. Here the CDR3 reads CASRPGLADYNEQFF. DNA of the CDR3: TGTGCCAGCAGACCCGGACTAGCGGATTACAATGAGCAGTTCTTC.

This chain connects TRBV10-2 to TRBJ1-1; TRBD1 matches 7 bases. V shed 7 bases and J 4 bases; nucleotides not matched to a gene: 3. This CDR3 spans 12 amino acids. In germline, CDR1 is WSHSY, CDR2 SAAADI. The CDR3, as DNA: TGCGCCAGCACAACAGGGGTCACTGAAGCTTTCTTT. It specifies CASTTGVTEAFF.

V and J are TRBV7-3 and TRBJ1-1; TRBD1 is a possible D gene (6 bases). Looked up from germline, CDR1 is SGHTA and CDR2 is FQGTGA. The CDR3 runs 13 residues. V was pared by 4 bases and J by 8 bases, with 14 bases between. The chain's CDR3 is CASSSGQPLEAFF. CDR3 DNA sequence: TGTGCCAGCAGCTCCGGACAGCCTTTGGAAGCTTTCTTT. The full variable domain, rest sourced from reference TRBV7-3 and TRBJ1-1, is GAGVSQTPSNKVTEKGKYVELRCDPISGHTALYWYRQSLGQGPEFLIYFQGTGAADDSGLPNDRFFAVRPEGSVSTLKIQRTERGDSAVYLCASSSGQPLEAFFGQGTRLTVV.

The rearrangement uses TRBV9 and TRBJ2-1, with TRBD2 matching 8 bases. Germline V gene data show CDR1 as SGDLS and CDR2 as YYNGEE. The V gene end was trimmed by 0 bases and the J gene end by 3 bases; junction bases not matched to a gene: 2. This CDR3 is 15 amino acids long. CDR3 sequence (DNA): TGTGCCAGCAGCGTAGACGGGGGGGACTACAATGAGCAGTTCTTC. Translated, it gives CASSVDGGDYNEQFF. Supplemented by reference TRBV9 and TRBJ2-1, the full variable domain reads DSGVTQTPKHLITATGQRVTLRCSPRSGDLSVYWYQQSLDQGLQFLIQYYNGEERAKGNILERFSAQQFPDLHSELNLSSLELGDSALYFCASSVDGGDYNEQFFGPGTRLTVL.